This entry features one T cell receptor (beta chain) sequence. Its antigen has not been determined. The record has no base qualities; no much larger clone is one base away. TCR CDR3 regions were amplified from genomic DNA by multiplex PCR using the deep immunoSEQ assay. Genomic DNA extracted from each cell subset was distributed evenly over all wells of several immunoSEQ 96-well plates, and each plate served as one replicate. Each replicate PCR for sorted subsets received around 200 ng genomic DNA, equal to tens of thousands of T cell genomes. Purified libraries were measured with a Qubit 3.0 fluorometer, size-checked on a Bioanalyzer 2100, and measured again with the KAPA Library Quantification kit. Each immunoSEQ 96-well plate was sequenced on its own single-read 150-cycle Illumina NextSeq 550 flow cell. In the original analysis: The immunoSEQ output contained only junctional sequences without quality scores, so filtering could not match that applied to full-length reads. Sequences were annotated with PyIR, a Python wrapper for IgBLAST v1.9, using IMGT germline references to assign V/J genes and CDR3. Any read was removed if the V/J assignment was weak (E-value above 1e-6), the CDR3 was missing, or the read contained stop codons, out-of-frame junctions, or ambiguous translated residues. V3J clonotypes were defined as sequences sharing an identical inferred V gene, J gene, and CDR3 amino acid sequence. Percentage overlap between repertoires was computed as shared unique clonotypes divided by the size of the smaller repertoire. Richness of each repertoire was evaluated using RTK rarefaction, the Chao1 estimator, and Recon v2.1 estimates of unobserved clonotypes. Generation probabilities were computed with OLGA for all TCRbeta clonotypes obtained by the gDNA method from several donors. TCRdb took over this immuneACCESS table, retaining in-frame rearrangements with V and J assigned. Such tables are incomplete; in checked studies, under half of the missing clones stem from an unresolved V gene, and the remainder is unexplained. The DNA gave D and trimming, while V, J and clone size come from that table. This sample holds 650,000 to 800,000 clones; under 95% were observed only once. 24% of the sample rests with the top ten.

There are 16 amino acids in the CDR3, from cysteine to phenylalanine inclusive. The DNA shown is the 48-base CDR3, in frame from base 1. The V and J ends are trimmed by 0 bases and 6 bases, leaving 14 bases between them. CDR1 and CDR2 were assigned from the germline V gene as MNHEY and SVGAGI. This sample is drawn from a study of shared clonotypes between healthy human individuals (dated by TCRdb to 2018 to 2020). Regarding the study in general: The cohort included a few men and a couple of women between 18 and 49 years of age. For each donor, CD4 naive and CD4 memory were each given three plates, CD8 naive was given two plates, and CD8 memory was given one plate. To estimate repertoire size and how much clonotypes are shared between individuals, the study performed deep sequencing of blood TCR repertoires from 4 to 6 healthy adults. To increase sequencing depth and limit assay-specific biases, TCR repertoire library preparation and sequencing were carried out by different laboratories using diverse techniques. Between about 0.85 and 10 billion PBMCs per donor were obtained by leukapheresis.

CD8 naive samples were obtained by positive selection for CCR7 among CD45RO-negative cells, yielding a CD45RA+CCR7+ population from which TemRA cells were excluded. Healthy HIV-negative adults with no recently reported acute infections or vaccinations were included as donors. All donors were Caucasian adults living in Nashville, Tennessee, USA. Blood was obtained by leukapheresis, after which PBMCs were separated by Ficoll-Histopaque density gradient centrifugation and cryopreserved in liquid nitrogen vapor phase. Purity and quantity of every magnetically sorted T cell population were checked by analytical flow cytometry. Genomic DNA was isolated from each sorted fraction and quantified by UV absorbance on a Nanodrop 2000c. Paper-wide results and their limitations: Across a handful of donors, approximately 4.9% of naive CD4, roughly 3.3% of naive CD8, about 2.3% of memory CD4, and roughly 0.4% of memory CD8 clonotypes were shared. Naive subsets generally had larger estimated clonotype richness than memory subsets. Because the study included a small number of donors, the genetic and exposure-history diversity represented was limited. Only blood was sampled, and tissue TCR repertoires likely differ from those in blood. Even with the large sequencing depth, rarefaction of the sorted-subset datasets indicated that sequencing was incomplete. Compared with non-shared clonotypes, clonotypes shared by all four sorted-subset donors had higher generation probabilities. Pairwise subsampling led to the expectation that sequencing depth would affect the degree of clonotype sharing among donors.

Material for sequencing was naive CD8+ T cells sorted from blood. Sample cell subset or site, as interpreted from the label and publication: CD45RA+CCR7+. The origin of this receptor is a man aged 25-45 years in good health. The rearrangement combines TRBV6-5 with TRBJ2-2; no D gene call is confident. The nucleotides read TGTGCCAGCAGTTACTCGAGTACTGGAACTTCCGGGGAGCTGTTTTTT. Its coded protein is CASSYSSTGTSGELFF.